This paragraph reports one T cell receptor beta chain. Its antigen is currently unknown. This sample is drawn from a study of cytomegalovirus exposure and HLA in healthy donors. On the study more broadly: Caucasian-associated ancestry cluster membership applied to over 80% of 398 genotyped donors.

The PCR had 60 Vbeta and 13 Jbeta primers. Method: immunoSEQ multiplex PCR; TCRdb's copy keeps in-frame clones and lacks some. The table includes about 160,000 clones, 75% to 80% detected once. Deletions cut 1 base from V and 0 bases from J, with 7 bases between. CDR3 size: 15 residues. Germline values: CDR1 MGHRA, CDR2 YSYEKL. Whole-study findings and limits: Excluded were some V segments that proved indistinguishable, including TRBV6-2 and TRBV6-3. A later analysis linked a missense DCLRE1C variant to TCR beta V- and J-gene trimming. Many donors carried some public TCRs, although rarity characterized most TCR sequences.

This sequence joins TRBV4-1 and TRBJ1-5; D not resolved. The TCR originated in a woman aged 40 to 50 in good health and CMV-seronegative. Sequenced input: PBMCs. DNA for the CDR3: TGCGCCAGCAGCCAAGGGGCGATTAGCAATCAGCCCCAGCATTTT. This codes for CASSQGAISNQPQHF.